The 7 T cell receptor beta chains in this list originate from one sample, sequenced in a study of control samples from healthy donors and cancer patients. The protocol was immunoSEQ multiplex PCR, while the TCRdb copy is restricted to in-frame clones and leaves out a portion. The sample carries some 39,000 clones, 65% to 85% recorded once. The sequencing input was PBMCs. The source is a woman aged 60-75 years with lung cancer.

The chain has TRBV19 and TRBJ1-1; D gene unclear. V gave up 1 base and J gave up 4 bases, with 19 bases separating them. The CDR3 extends over 17 amino acids. Germline V gives CDR1 LNHDA, CDR2 SQIVND (reference sequence). The CDR3 DNA follows: TGTGCCAGTAGTATAGTAGCTGTCCGGGGTGCGATCACTGAAGCTTTCTTT. Amino acid sequence: CASSIVAVRGAITEAFF. The full variable domain, its missing parts supplied by reference TRBV19 and TRBJ1-1, is DGGITQSPKYLFRKEGQNVTLSCEQNLNHDAMYWYRQDPGQGLRLIYYSQIVNDFQKGDIAEGYSVSREKKESFPLTVTSAQKNPTAFYLCASSIVAVRGAITEAFFGQGTRLTVV.

The V and J genes are TRBV14 and TRBJ2-7, with D perhaps TRBD1 (6 bases). Germline CDR1 SGHDN, CDR2 FVKESK. The V end lost 1 base, the J end lost 0 bases, and 16 bases lay between the germline ends. The length of the CDR3 is 17 residues. CDR3 coding DNA: TGTGCCAGCAGCCAAGCGAACCTCGGGACAATCTCCTACGAGCAGTACTTC. Its translation is CASSQANLGTISYEQYF. Full variable domain (rest looked up from reference TRBV14 and TRBJ2-7): EAGVTQFPSHSVIEKGQTVTLRCDPISGHDNLYWYRRVMGKEIKFLLHFVKESKQDESGMPNNRFLAERTGGTYSTLKVQPAELEDSGVYFCASSQANLGTISYEQYFGPGTRLTVT.

The genes are TRBV3-1 (or the pseudogene TRBV3-2) and TRBJ1-1; 8 bases are shared with TRBD1. The CDR3 runs to 16 residues. Germline V gives CDR1 LGHDT, CDR2 YNNKEL (reference sequence). V lost 4 bases and J lost 1; bases outside the gene matches: 8. The CDR3 loop is CASSPNRGTGNTEAFF. The CDR3 bases are TGTGCCAGCAGCCCTAACCGGGGGACAGGGAACACTGAAGCTTTCTTT.

The V and J genes are TRBV11-3 and TRBJ2-1, with 8 bases that match TRBD1. The germline gives CDR1 SGHNT, CDR2 YENEEA. V trimming: 1 base; J trimming: 2 bases; junction bases outside the gene matches: 4. The CDR3 sequence is 16 residues long. The CDR3 nucleotides are TGTGCCAGCAGCTTAGCAGGGACAGGTGCCTACAATGAGCAGTTCTTC. This gives the protein CASSLAGTGAYNEQFF.

The chain employs TRBV6-6 and TRBJ2-7; D is uncertain. The CDR3 contains 13 residues. The V gene's germline CDR1 is MNHNY and CDR2 SVGAGI (reference sequence). Trimming took 0 bases from V and 3 from J, leaving 6 bases between them. The CDR3 nucleotides read TGTGCCAGCAGTTACTCGGACGACTACGAGCAGTACTTC. This codes for CASSYSDDYEQYF.

The rearrangement uses TRBV4-2 and TRBJ2-2; perhaps TRBD2 as D (7 bases). Germline V CDR1 and CDR2: LGHNA, YNFKEQ. The CDR3 consists of 17 residues. V lost 4 bases and J lost 3, with 18 bases in between. The CDR3 loop reads CASSPRGAGVDTGELFF. The CDR3 DNA follows: TGTGCCAGCAGCCCAAGGGGGGCGGGAGTAGACACCGGGGAGCTGTTTTTT.

The J gene is TRBJ1-5, the V gene TRBV5-8, with D perhaps matching TRBD1 (6 bases). Trimming removed 1 base from V and 15 bases from J, with 11 bases in between. CDR1 is SGHTS, CDR2 YDEGEE, per germline. CDR3 length: 11 amino acids. Here the CDR3 reads CASSLYRELHF. DNA of the CDR3: TGTGCCAGCAGCTTGTACAGGGAACTGCATTTT.